These 31 T cell receptor beta chains came from one sample sequenced in a study of blood T cell repertoires in COVID-19 (TCRdb year 2020). The receptor library was made with the immunoSEQ multiplex PCR assay. TCRdb obtained this table from immuneACCESS and retained in-frame rearrangements with V and J assigned. These tables miss some clones; where compared with another copy, unresolved V genes account for less than half of the shortfall, and the remainder is unexplained. This sample has around 240,000 clones in its table, and approximately 86% of those were observed once. The top ten clonotypes cover 2.5% to 3.5% of the sample. Specimen: peripheral blood. The receptors here all came from a woman aged 25-40 years who had recovered from COVID-19.

This clone has only one observation. The chain links TRBV7-6 to TRBJ2-2; perhaps TRBD1 as D (5 bases). This CDR3 has 16 amino acids. With 2 bases removed from V and 0 bases from J, the gap between germline ends came to 10 bases. Germline CDR1 and CDR2: SGHVS and FNYEAQ. Here the CDR3 DNA reads TGTGCCAGCAGCTTACAGGGAATAGCGAACACCGGGGAGCTGTTTTTT. Translation gives CASSLQGIANTGELFF.

The chain carries TRBV2 and TRBJ2-7; perhaps TRBD2 as D (6 bases). Trimming took off 5 bases at V and 5 bases at J, with 19 bases between the two ends. Germline loops: CDR1 SNHLY, CDR2 FYNNEI. The CDR3 is made up of 15 amino acids. In DNA form, the CDR3 reads TGTGCCAGCAGTCCAAGGACGGGAGCTAGCGACGAGCAGTACTTC. Protein: CASSPRTGASDEQYF. Looking up the rest from reference TRBV2 and TRBJ2-7 gives the full variable domain: EPEVTQTPSHQVTQMGQEVILRCVPISNHLYFYWYRQILGQKVEFLVSFYNNEISEKSEIFDDQFSVERPDGSNFTLKIRSTKLEDSAMYFCASSPRTGASDEQYFGPGTRLTVT.

The chain joins TRBV5-1 to TRBJ2-1; TRBD2 might be the D (6 bases). V lost 0 bases and J 6 bases, leaving 13 bases between the germline ends. The length of the CDR3 is 15 residues. Germline lookup yields CDR1 SGHRS and CDR2 YFSETQ. In DNA, the CDR3 is TGCGCCAGCAGCTTGGCCCCGGGGGTGTTCAATGAGCAGTTCTTC. This gives the protein CASSLAPGVFNEQFF.

The chain employs TRBV19 and TRBJ1-2, with 7 positions matching TRBD1. With V trimmed by 7 bases and J by 3 bases, 8 bases remained unmatched. In germline, CDR1 is LNHDA, CDR2 SQIVND (reference sequence). The CDR3 extends over 14 amino acids. CDR3 bases: TGTGCCAGTAAGACAGGGCTCGTACACTATGGCTACACCTTC. Encoded protein: CASKTGLVHYGYTF.

The genes are TRBV19 and TRBJ2-1, with 8 bases lining up with TRBD1. CDR1 and CDR2 from the germline V gene are LNHDA and SQIVND (reference sequence). The CDR3 has 13 amino acids. V was clipped by 10 bases and J by 2 bases; unmatched bases: 4. The CDR3 reads CATGQGAYNEQFF. The CDR3 nucleotides read TGTGCCACTGGACAGGGAGCCTACAATGAGCAGTTCTTC. The full variable domain, completed using reference TRBV19 and TRBJ2-1, is DGGITQSPKYLFRKEGQNVTLSCEQNLNHDAMYWYRQDPGQGLRLIYYSQIVNDFQKGDIAEGYSVSREKKESFPLTVTSAQKNPTAFYLCATGQGAYNEQFFGPGTRLTVL.

The chain links TRBV4-2 to TRBJ2-3, with 9 bases aligning to TRBD2. CDR3 length: 16 residues. Trimming removed 0 bases from V and 9 bases from J; junction bases left unmatched: 10. Germline CDR1 is LGHNA and CDR2 is YNFKEQ. CDR3 sequence reads: CASSQEPAGGGRTQYF. In nucleotides, the CDR3 is TGTGCCAGCAGCCAAGAGCCAGCGGGGGGTGGTAGGACGCAGTATTTT.

V usage is TRBV19 and J usage is TRBJ1-3, with 7 nucleotides matching TRBD1. CDR3 length: 14 residues. Germline assignment: CDR1 LNHDA and CDR2 SQIVND (reference sequence). Germline trimming cut 6 bases from V and 6 bases from J; bases unmatched to any gene: 8. The CDR3 region has the DNA TGTGCCAGTAGAAGGACAGGCCGGGAAAACACCATATATTTT. The encoded protein is CASRRTGRENTIYF.

CDR3 sequence: CASSVGATDTQYF. As DNA, the CDR3 is TGTGCCAGCAGCGTAGGGGCCACAGATACGCAGTATTTT. The chain links TRBV9 to TRBJ2-3; no definite D call. The V and J ends lost 0 bases and 2 bases respectively, with 4 bases between them. CDR1 is SGDLS, CDR2 YYNGEE, per germline. The length of the CDR3 is 13 residues. Full variable domain (outside the CDR3, taken from reference TRBV9 and TRBJ2-3): DSGVTQTPKHLITATGQRVTLRCSPRSGDLSVYWYQQSLDQGLQFLIQYYNGEERAKGNILERFSAQQFPDLHSELNLSSLELGDSALYFCASSVGATDTQYFGPGTRLTVL.

This clone was detected a few times. The rearrangement joins TRBV5-6 to TRBJ2-1; 7 bases map to TRBD2. V lost 4 bases to trimming and J lost 0 bases; unmatched junction nucleotides: 4. Germline CDR1 reads SGHDT; CDR2 reads YYEEEE. The length of the CDR3 is 15 residues. The chain's CDR3 is CASSRLADSYNEQFF. The CDR3 DNA reads as TGTGCCAGCAGCCGTCTAGCGGACTCCTACAATGAGCAGTTCTTC.

The CDR3 loop is CASTLSDRGREKLFF. In DNA, the CDR3 is TGTGCCAGCACCCTTTCGGACAGGGGTCGTGAAAAACTGTTTTTT. The rearrangement uses TRBV5-6 and TRBJ1-4; 9 positions agree with TRBD1. This CDR3 has 15 residues. The junction had 10 bases not matched to a gene; V was cut back by 6 bases and J by 7 bases. Germline V gene sequence: CDR1 SGHDT, CDR2 YYEEEE. Filled out from reference TRBV5-6 and TRBJ1-4, the complete variable domain reads DAGVTQSPTHLIKTRGQQVTLRCSPKSGHDTVSWYQQALGQGPQFIFQYYEEEERQRGNFPDRFSGHQFPNYSSELNVNALLLGDSALYLCASTLSDRGREKLFFGSGTQLSVL.

The chain couples TRBV5-3 to TRBJ2-5; TRBD2 might be the D (6 bases). TRBV5-3 is recorded as an ORF, its role being uncertain. The CDR3 is 14 residues long. V dropped 4 bases and J dropped 2 bases, with 12 bases sitting between them. The CDR3 bases are TGTGCCAGAAGCCACCATAGCGGACAAGAGACCCAGTACTTC. This encodes CARSHHSGQETQYF.

The V and J genes are TRBV11-2 and TRBJ2-5; 7 nucleotides align to TRBD2. CDR1 is SGHAT and CDR2 is FQNNGV in the germline V gene. With V trimmed by 6 bases and J by 1 base, 5 bases remained unmatched. CDR3 size: 14 residues. CDR3 nucleotides: TGTGCCAGCAGAAAGGGAGGGGTCCAAGAGACCCAGTACTTC. It codes for CASRKGGVQETQYF.

The chain links TRBV7-3 to TRBJ1-3; D gene ambiguous. V gave up 5 bases and J gave up 0 bases, with 14 bases separating them. The length of the CDR3 is 16 residues. CDR1 SGHTA and CDR2 FQGTGA come from the germline V gene. The CDR3 reads CASSATDWRSGNTIYF. The CDR3 DNA sequence: TGTGCCAGCAGCGCGACGGACTGGCGCTCTGGAAACACCATATATTTT. The variable domain in full, completed from reference TRBV7-3 and TRBJ1-3, reads GAGVSQTPSNKVTEKGKYVELRCDPISGHTALYWYRQSLGQGPEFLIYFQGTGAADDSGLPNDRFFAVRPEGSVSTLKIQRTERGDSAVYLCASSATDWRSGNTIYFGEGSWLTVV.

The chain links TRBV3-1 (or the pseudogene TRBV3-2) to TRBJ1-1, with 7 bases lining up with TRBD1. Germline lookup yields CDR1 LGHDT and CDR2 YNNKEL (reference sequence). This CDR3 has 12 residues. The V gene end was trimmed by 2 bases and the J gene end by 7 bases; junction bases not matched to a gene: 1. For the CDR3, the DNA is TGTGCCAGCAGCCAACGGGACAGTGAAGCTTTCTTT. It is translated as CASSQRDSEAFF.

The CDR3 protein is CATSRDRGPEQYF. The CDR3 DNA reads TGTGCCACCTCTAGGGACAGGGGACCCGAGCAGTACTTC. The rearrangement links TRBV2 to TRBJ2-7; the match to TRBD1 covers 10 bases. Germline V CDR1 and CDR2: SNHLY, FYNNEI. V dropped 10 bases and J dropped 6; count of bases not matched to a gene: 9. The CDR3 extends over 13 amino acids.

This rearrangement joins TRBV7-6 to TRBJ2-7; 7 nucleotides align to TRBD1. V lost 5 bases to trimming and J lost 3 bases; unmatched junction nucleotides: 10. The CDR3 consists of 15 residues. Looked up from germline, CDR1 is SGHVS and CDR2 is FNYEAQ. For the CDR3, the DNA is TGTGCCAGCAGCACCTTACAGGGGTCCTTCTACGAGCAGTACTTC. Protein product: CASSTLQGSFYEQYF.

This sequence joins TRBV13 and TRBJ2-3; D not resolved. Germline V gene lookup returns CDR1 PRHDT and CDR2 FYEKMQ (reference sequence). Trimming pared 0 bases from V and 4 bases from J, leaving 5 bases between. The CDR3 sequence is 13 residues long. The CDR3 loop is CASSLGAADTQYF. The CDR3 bases are TGTGCCAGCAGCTTAGGGGCAGCAGATACGCAGTATTTT.

The chain combines TRBV13 with TRBJ2-1; TRBD2 might be the D (6 bases). The CDR3 is made up of 13 amino acids. Germline loops: CDR1 PRHDT, CDR2 FYEKMQ (reference sequence). V was shortened by 7 bases and J by 2 bases, with 9 bases between the two germline ends. CDR3 in amino acids: CASNQRAYNEQFF. The DNA of the CDR3 is TGTGCCAGCAATCAGCGGGCCTACAATGAGCAGTTCTTC. Variable domain in full (rest from reference TRBV13 and TRBJ2-1): AAGVIQSPRHLIKEKRETATLKCYPIPRHDTVYWYQQGPGQDPQFLISFYEKMQSDKGSIPDRFSAQQFSDYHSELNMSSLELGDSALYFCASNQRAYNEQFFGPGTRLTVL.

This chain uses TRBV7-3 with TRBJ2-1, with D unclear. Germline V CDR1 and CDR2: SGHTA, FQGTGA. There are 14 residues in the CDR3. The V end lost 1 base, the J end lost 7 bases, and 11 bases lay between the germline ends. The chain's CDR3 is CASSLISATNEQFF. The CDR3 bases are TGTGCCAGCAGCTTAATTTCGGCGACAAATGAGCAGTTCTTC.

Only one count was recorded for this clone. The DNA for the CDR3 is TGTGCCAGTCTCGGACAGGCGCTTAACTATGGCTACACCTTC. It is translated as CASLGQALNYGYTF. The chain has TRBV19 and TRBJ1-2; 7 positions agree with TRBD1. The CDR3 is 14 amino acids. Germline CDR1 and CDR2: LNHDA and SQIVND (reference sequence). V lost 8 bases to trimming and J lost 1 base; unmatched junction nucleotides: 7.

The rearrangement joins TRBV7-9 to TRBJ2-5; 12 bases agree with TRBD2. Germline CDR1 SEHNR, CDR2 FQNEAQ (reference sequence). V lost 5 bases to trimming and J lost 5 bases; unmatched junction nucleotides: 6. This CDR3 comprises 15 residues. The CDR3 spells CASSPSGGALETQYF. CDR3 bases: TGTGCCAGCAGCCCTAGCGGGGGGGCTCTTGAGACCCAGTACTTC. Using reference TRBV7-9 and TRBJ2-5 for the parts outside the CDR3, the full variable domain is DTGVSQNPRHKITKRGQNVTFRCDPISEHNRLYWYRQTLGQGPEFLTYFQNEAQLEKSRLLSDRFSAERPKGSFSTLEIQRTEQGDSAMYLCASSPSGGALETQYFGPGTRLLVL.

J is TRBJ2-3 and V is TRBV4-2; D uncertain. The V end was cut by 4 bases, the J end by 2 bases, with 13 bases between. The germline V gene has CDR1 LGHNA and CDR2 YNFKEQ. This CDR3 spans 15 amino acids. The DNA of the CDR3 is TGTGCCAGCAGCCCCGGGTTACACGCCACAGATACGCAGTATTTT. This gives the protein CASSPGLHATDTQYF.

The chain combines TRBV29-1 with TRBJ1-5; 7 bases line up with TRBD1. The CDR3 covers 14 residues. J gave up 1 base and V 6 bases, and 6 bases lay outside the gene matches. CDR1 is SQVTM and CDR2 is ANQGSEA in the germline V gene. The CDR3 loop is CSVRDSPSNQPQHF. As DNA, the CDR3 is TGCAGCGTCCGGGACAGTCCCAGCAATCAGCCCCAGCATTTT.

The rearrangement joins TRBV27 to TRBJ2-2; D ambiguous. The CDR3 spans 13 residues. V was pared by 3 bases and J by 1 base, with 3 bases between. Germline CDR1 and CDR2: MNHEY and SMNVEV (reference sequence). DNA for the CDR3: TGTGCCAGCAGTTTTCAGAACACCGGGGAGCTGTTTTTT. Protein product: CASSFQNTGELFF.

V and J are TRBV5-1 and TRBJ1-4, with unresolved D. The V and J ends lost 4 bases and 4 bases respectively, with 17 bases between them. The germline V gene has CDR1 SGHRS and CDR2 YFSETQ. The CDR3 is made up of 16 amino acids. As DNA, the CDR3 is TGCGCCAGCAGCCCAAGAGCGGGAGGAAATAATGAAAAACTGTTTTTT. Protein sequence: CASSPRAGGNNEKLFF.

The CDR3 region has the DNA TGCAGCGTTACGCGGGAGGGTTCGAACACTGAAGCTTTCTTT. This encodes CSVTREGSNTEAFF. This chain joins TRBV29-1 and TRBJ1-1; D unresolved. Germline CDR1 reads SQVTM; CDR2 reads ANQGSEA. The CDR3 totals 14 residues. V was cut by 5 bases and J by 1 base, with 14 bases left in between.

This clone came up once. The V gene is TRBV19, the J gene TRBJ1-2; D perhaps matches TRBD1 (6 bases). This CDR3 contains 14 residues. Trimming pared 0 bases from V and 7 bases from J, leaving 12 bases between. Germline CDR1 is LNHDA and CDR2 is SQIVND (reference sequence). In DNA, the CDR3 is TGTGCCAGTAGTATAGATCAGGGGCCAGGTGGCTACACCTTC. Encoded protein: CASSIDQGPGGYTF.

The rearrangement uses TRBV9 and TRBJ1-6; TRBD1 agrees at 7 bases. Germline V gene lookup returns CDR1 SGDLS and CDR2 YYNGEE. The CDR3 has 14 amino acids. Trimming cost V 2 bases and J 10 bases; bases outside gene matches: 6. CDR3 sequence: CASSVTGNQSPLHF. The CDR3 DNA follows: TGTGCCAGCAGCGTGACAGGGAACCAATCACCCCTCCACTTT.

The rearrangement links TRBV24-1 to TRBJ2-5, with 7 nucleotides matching TRBD1. The CDR3 totals 13 residues. CDR1 is KGHDR and CDR2 is SFDVKD in the germline V gene. The J segment lost 2 bases and the V segment lost 9 bases, leaving 5 bases of the junction unmatched. CDR3 residues: CATGTGEQETQYF. The CDR3 nucleotides are TGTGCCACCGGTACAGGGGAGCAAGAGACCCAGTACTTC.

The chain joins TRBV6-5 to TRBJ2-1, with TRBD2 matching 9 bases. This CDR3 has 13 amino acids. The trim removed 6 bases at V and 5 bases at J, leaving 2 bases unmatched. Germline V CDR1 and CDR2: MNHEY, SVGAGI. As DNA, the CDR3 is TGTGCCAGCAGAGCGGGGGGCAACAATGAGCAGTTCTTC. Protein: CASRAGGNNEQFF.

V and J are TRBV5-5 and TRBJ1-2; unclear D gene. The V end was cut by 4 bases, the J end by 2 bases, with 12 bases between. Germline V lookup: CDR1 SGHKS, CDR2 YYEKEE (reference sequence). The CDR3 has 14 amino acids. CDR3 sequence (DNA): TGTGCCAGCAGCCCGGCGGGAGCAAACTATGGCTACACCTTC. Protein sequence: CASSPAGANYGYTF.